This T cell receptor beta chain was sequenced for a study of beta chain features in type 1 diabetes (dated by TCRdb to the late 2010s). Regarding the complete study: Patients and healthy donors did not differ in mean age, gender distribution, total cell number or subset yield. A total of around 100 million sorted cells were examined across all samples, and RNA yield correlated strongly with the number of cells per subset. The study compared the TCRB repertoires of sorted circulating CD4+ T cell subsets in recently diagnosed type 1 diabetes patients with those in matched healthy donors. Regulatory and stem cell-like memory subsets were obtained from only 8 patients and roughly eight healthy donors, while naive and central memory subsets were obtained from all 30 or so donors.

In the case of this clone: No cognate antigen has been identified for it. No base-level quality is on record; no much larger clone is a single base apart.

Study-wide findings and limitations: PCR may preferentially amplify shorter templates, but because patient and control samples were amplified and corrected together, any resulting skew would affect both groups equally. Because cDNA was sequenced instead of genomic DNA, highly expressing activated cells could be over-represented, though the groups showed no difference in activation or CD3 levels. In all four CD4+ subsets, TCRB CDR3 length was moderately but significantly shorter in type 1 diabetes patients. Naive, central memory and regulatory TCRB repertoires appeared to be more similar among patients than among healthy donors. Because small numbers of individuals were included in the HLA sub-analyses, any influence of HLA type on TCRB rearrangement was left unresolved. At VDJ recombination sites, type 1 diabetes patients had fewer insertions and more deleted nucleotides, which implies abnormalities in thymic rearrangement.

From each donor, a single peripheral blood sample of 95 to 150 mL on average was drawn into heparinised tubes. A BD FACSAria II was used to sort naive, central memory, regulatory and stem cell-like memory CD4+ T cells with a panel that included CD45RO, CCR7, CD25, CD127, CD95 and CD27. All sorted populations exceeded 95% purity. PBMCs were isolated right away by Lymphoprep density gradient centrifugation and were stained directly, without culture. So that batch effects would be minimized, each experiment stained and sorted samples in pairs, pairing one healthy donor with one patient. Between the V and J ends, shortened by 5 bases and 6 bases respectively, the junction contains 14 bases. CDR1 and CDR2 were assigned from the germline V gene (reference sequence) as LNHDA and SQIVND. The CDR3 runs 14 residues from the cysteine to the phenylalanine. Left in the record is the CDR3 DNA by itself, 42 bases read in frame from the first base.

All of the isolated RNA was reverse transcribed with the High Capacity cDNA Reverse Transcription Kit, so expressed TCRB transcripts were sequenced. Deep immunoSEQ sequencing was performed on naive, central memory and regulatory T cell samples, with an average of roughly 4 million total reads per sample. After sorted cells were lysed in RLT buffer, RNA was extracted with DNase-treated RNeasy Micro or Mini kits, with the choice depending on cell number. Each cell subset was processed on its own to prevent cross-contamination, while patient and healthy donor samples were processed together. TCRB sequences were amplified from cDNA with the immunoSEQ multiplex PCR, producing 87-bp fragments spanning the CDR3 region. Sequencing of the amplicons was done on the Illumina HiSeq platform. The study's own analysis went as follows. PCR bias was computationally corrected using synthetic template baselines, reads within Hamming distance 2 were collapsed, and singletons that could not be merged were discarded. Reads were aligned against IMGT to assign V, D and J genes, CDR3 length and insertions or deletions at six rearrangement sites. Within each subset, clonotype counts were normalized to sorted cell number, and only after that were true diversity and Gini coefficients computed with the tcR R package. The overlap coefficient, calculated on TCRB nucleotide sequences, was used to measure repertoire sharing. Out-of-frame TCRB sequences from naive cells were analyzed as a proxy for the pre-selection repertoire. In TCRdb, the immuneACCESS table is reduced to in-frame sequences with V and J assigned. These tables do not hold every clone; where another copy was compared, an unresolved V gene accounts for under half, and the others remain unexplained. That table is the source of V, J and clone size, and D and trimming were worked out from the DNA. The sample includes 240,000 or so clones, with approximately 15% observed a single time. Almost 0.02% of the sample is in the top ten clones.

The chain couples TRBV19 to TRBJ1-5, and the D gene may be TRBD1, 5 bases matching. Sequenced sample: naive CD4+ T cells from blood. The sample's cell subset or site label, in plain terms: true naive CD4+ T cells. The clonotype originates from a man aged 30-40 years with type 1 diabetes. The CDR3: CASSPLQGGQPQHF. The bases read TGTGCCAGTAGTCCCCTCCAGGGCGGTCAGCCCCAGCATTTT.